This T cell receptor (beta chain) was obtained from a study of T cell responses to AZD1222 COVID-19 vaccine. Of note for this clone: Antigen specificity is unknown.

TCRdb's copy holds only in-frame clones and misses some; the assay was immunoSEQ multiplex PCR. The sample includes some 80,000 clones, approximately 88% of them seen just once. Germline V CDR1 and CDR2: SEHNR, FQNEAQ (reference sequence). Trimming took off 4 bases at V and 5 bases at J, with 21 bases between the two ends. The length of the CDR3 is 16 residues. General study points: At baseline, seropositivity was found in only a handful of AZD1222 recipients. White British donors predominated, females outnumbered males, and clonal diversity was possibly underestimated. In all cases, repertoires were sampled only after the peak T cell response.

J is TRBJ2-7 and V is TRBV7-9; perhaps TRBD1 as D (5 bases). The receptor comes from an adult who received the MenACWY meningococcal vaccine as a control. This sample comprised peripheral blood, obtained 28 days after the second dose of the MenACWY control vaccine. CDR3 loop: CASSSPNLGARDEQYF. Here the CDR3 DNA reads TGTGCCAGCAGCTCGCCGAACCTAGGGGCTAGAGACGAGCAGTACTTC.